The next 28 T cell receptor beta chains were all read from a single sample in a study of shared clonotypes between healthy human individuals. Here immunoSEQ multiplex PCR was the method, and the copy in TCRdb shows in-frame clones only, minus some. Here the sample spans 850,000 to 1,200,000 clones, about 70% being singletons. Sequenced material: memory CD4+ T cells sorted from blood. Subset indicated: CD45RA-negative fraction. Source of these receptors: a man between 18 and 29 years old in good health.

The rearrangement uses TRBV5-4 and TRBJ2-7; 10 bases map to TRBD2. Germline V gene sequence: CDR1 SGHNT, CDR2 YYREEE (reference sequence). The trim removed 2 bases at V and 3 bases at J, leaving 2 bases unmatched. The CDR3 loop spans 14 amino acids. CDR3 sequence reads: CASSFEREGYEQYF. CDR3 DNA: TGTGCCAGCAGCTTCGAGCGGGAGGGCTACGAGCAGTACTTC.

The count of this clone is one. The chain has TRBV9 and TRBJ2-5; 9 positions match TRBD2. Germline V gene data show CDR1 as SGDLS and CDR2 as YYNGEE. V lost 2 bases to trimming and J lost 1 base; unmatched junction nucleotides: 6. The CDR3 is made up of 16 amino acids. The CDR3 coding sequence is TGTGCCAGCAGCGTCGGGGCTAGCGGGACCCAAGAGACCCAGTACTTC. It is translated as CASSVGASGTQETQYF.

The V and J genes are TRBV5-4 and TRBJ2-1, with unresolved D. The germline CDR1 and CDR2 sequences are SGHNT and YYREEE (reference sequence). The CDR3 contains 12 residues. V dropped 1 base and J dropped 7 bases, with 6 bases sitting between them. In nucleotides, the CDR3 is TGTGCCAGCAGCTTGAGGCCTAATGAGCAGTTCTTC. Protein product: CASSLRPNEQFF.

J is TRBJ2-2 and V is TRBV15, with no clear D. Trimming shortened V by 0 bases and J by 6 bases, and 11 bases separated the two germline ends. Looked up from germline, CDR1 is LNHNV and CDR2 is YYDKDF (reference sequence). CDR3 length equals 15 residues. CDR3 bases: TGTGCCACCAGCAGAGATGGGCAGTGGGCCGGGGAGCTGTTTTTT. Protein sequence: CATSRDGQWAGELFF.

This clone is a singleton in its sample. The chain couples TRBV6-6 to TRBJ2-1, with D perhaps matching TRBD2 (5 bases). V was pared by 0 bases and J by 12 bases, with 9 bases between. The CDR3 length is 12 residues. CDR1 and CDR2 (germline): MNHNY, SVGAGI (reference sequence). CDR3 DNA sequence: TGTGCCAGCAGTTACTCGCCCGGAGGGCAGTTCTTC. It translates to CASSYSPGGQFF.

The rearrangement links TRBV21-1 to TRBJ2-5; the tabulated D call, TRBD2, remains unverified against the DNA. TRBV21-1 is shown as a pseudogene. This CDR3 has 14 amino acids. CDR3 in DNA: TGTGCCAGCAGCCTACGACCCGGGGGGGAGACCCAGTACTTC. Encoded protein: CASSLRPGGETQYF.

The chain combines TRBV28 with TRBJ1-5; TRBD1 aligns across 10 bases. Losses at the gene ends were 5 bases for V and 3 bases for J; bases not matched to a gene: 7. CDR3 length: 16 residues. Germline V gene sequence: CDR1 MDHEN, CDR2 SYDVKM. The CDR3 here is CASSATGTGVNQPQHF. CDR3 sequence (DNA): TGTGCCAGCAGTGCAACCGGGACAGGGGTCAATCAGCCCCAGCATTTT.

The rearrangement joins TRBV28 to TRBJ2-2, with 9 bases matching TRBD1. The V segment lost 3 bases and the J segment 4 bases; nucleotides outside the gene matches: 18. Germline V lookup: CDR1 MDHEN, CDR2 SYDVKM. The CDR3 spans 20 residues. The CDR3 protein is CASSFRGTGLFGFPTGELFF. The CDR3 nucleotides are TGTGCCAGCAGTTTTCGTGGGACAGGGCTTTTTGGGTTTCCCACCGGGGAGCTGTTTTTT.

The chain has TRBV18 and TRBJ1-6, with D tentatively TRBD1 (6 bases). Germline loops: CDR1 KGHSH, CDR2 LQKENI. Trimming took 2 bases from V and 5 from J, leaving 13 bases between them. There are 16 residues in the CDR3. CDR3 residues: CASSPFEQGNNSPLHF. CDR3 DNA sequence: TGTGCCAGCTCACCATTCGAACAGGGCAATAATTCACCCCTCCACTTT.

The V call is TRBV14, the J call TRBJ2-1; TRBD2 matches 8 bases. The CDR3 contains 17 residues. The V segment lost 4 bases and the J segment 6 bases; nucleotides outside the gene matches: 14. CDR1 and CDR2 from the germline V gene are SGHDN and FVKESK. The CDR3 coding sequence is TGTGCCAGCAGCCTAACTACTAGGACTAGCCCGCCCAATGAGCAGTTCTTC. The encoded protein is CASSLTTRTSPPNEQFF.

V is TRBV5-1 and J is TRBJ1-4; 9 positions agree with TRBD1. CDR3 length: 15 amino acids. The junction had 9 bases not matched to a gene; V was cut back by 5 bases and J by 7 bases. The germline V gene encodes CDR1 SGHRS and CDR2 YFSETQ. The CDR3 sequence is CASSFGDRVGEKLFF. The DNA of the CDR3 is TGCGCCAGCAGTTTTGGGGACAGGGTCGGTGAAAAACTGTTTTTT.

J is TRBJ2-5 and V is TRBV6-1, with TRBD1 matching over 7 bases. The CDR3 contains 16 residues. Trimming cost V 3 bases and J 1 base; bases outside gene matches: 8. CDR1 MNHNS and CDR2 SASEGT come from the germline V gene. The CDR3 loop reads CASSDRQGRLQETQYF. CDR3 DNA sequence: TGTGCCAGCAGTGATCGACAGGGCCGTCTCCAAGAGACCCAGTACTTC.

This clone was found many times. The CDR3 DNA is TGCGCCAGCATCGGGGAAGACTATGGCTACACCTTC. Amino acid sequence: CASIGEDYGYTF. The chain has TRBV5-1 and TRBJ1-2; the D is unclear. There are 12 residues in the CDR3. V was cut by 6 bases and J by 3 bases, with 9 bases left in between. Germline assignment: CDR1 SGHRS and CDR2 YFSETQ.

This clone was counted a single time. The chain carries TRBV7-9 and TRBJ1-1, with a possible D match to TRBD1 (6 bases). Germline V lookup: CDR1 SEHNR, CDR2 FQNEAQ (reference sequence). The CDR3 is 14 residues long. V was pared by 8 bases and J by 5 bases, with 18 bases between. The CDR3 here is CASGQMGANTEAFF. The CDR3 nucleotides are TGTGCCAGCGGACAGATGGGGGCTAATACTGAAGCTTTCTTT.

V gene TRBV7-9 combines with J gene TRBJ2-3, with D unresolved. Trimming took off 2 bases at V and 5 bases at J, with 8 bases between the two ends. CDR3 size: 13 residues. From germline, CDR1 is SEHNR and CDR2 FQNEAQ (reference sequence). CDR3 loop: CASSLSTIDTQYF. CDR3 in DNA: TGTGCCAGCAGCTTATCTACAATAGATACGCAGTATTTT.

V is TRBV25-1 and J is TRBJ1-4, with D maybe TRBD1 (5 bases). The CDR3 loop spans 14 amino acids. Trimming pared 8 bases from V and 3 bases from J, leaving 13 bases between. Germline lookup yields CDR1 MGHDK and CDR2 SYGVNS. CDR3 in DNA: TGTGCCAGCGCTACCGGGACGGCTAATGAAAAACTGTTTTTT. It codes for CASATGTANEKLFF.

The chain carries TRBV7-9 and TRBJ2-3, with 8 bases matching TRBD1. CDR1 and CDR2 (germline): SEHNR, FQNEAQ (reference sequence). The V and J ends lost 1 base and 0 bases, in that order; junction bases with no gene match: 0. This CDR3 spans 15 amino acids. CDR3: CASSLDRGSTDTQYF. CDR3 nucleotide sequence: TGTGCCAGCAGCTTAGACAGGGGGAGCACAGATACGCAGTATTTT. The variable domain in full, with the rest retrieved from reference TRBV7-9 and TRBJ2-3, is DTGVSQNPRHKITKRGQNVTFRCDPISEHNRLYWYRQTLGQGPEFLTYFQNEAQLEKSRLLSDRFSAERPKGSFSTLEIQRTEQGDSAMYLCASSLDRGSTDTQYFGPGTRLTVL.

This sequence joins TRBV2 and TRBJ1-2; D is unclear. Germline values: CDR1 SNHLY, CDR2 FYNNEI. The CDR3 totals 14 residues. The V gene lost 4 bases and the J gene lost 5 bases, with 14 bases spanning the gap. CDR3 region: CASSVERTFYGYTF. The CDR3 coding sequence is TGTGCCAGCAGTGTAGAGAGGACCTTTTATGGCTACACCTTC.

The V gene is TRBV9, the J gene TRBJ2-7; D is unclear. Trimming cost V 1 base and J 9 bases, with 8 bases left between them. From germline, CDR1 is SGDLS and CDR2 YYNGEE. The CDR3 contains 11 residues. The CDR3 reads CASSVLFGQYF. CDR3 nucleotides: TGTGCCAGCAGCGTACTTTTCGGGCAGTACTTC.

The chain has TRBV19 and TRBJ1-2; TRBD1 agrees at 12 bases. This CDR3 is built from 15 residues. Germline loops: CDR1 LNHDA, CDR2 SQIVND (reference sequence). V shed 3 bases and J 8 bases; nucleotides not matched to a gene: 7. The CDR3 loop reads CASSITGQGARGYTF. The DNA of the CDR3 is TGTGCCAGTAGTATTACGGGACAGGGGGCTAGAGGCTACACCTTC.

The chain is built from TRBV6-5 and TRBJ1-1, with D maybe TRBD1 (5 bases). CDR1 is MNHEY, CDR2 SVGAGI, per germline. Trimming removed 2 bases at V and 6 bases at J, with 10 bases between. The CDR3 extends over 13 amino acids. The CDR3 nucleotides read TGTGCCAGCAGTTACGTAAGGGGTTCTGAAGCTTTCTTT. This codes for CASSYVRGSEAFF.

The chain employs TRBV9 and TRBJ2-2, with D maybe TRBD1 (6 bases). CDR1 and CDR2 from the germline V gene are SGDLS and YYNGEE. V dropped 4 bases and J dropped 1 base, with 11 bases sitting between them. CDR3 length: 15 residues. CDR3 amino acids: CASSPTGLNTGELFF. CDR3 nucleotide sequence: TGTGCCAGCAGCCCAACAGGGCTGAACACCGGGGAGCTGTTTTTT.

The CDR3 is CAWSARLGGNNYGYTF. For the CDR3, the DNA is TGTGCCTGGAGTGCCCGACTCGGGGGTAATAACTATGGCTACACCTTC. V gene TRBV30 combines with J gene TRBJ1-2; D may be TRBD1 (5 bases). Germline V gene data show CDR1 as GTSNPN and CDR2 as SVGIG (reference sequence). The CDR3 extends over 16 amino acids. V lost 1 base to trimming and J lost 1 base, with 16 bases between them.

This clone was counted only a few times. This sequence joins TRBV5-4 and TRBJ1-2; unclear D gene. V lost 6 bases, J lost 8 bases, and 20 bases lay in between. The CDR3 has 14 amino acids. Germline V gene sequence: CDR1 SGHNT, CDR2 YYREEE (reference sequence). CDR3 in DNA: TGTGCCAGCACGGACGTGGGGTCGTCCAGGGGCTACACCTTC. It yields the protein CASTDVGSSRGYTF.

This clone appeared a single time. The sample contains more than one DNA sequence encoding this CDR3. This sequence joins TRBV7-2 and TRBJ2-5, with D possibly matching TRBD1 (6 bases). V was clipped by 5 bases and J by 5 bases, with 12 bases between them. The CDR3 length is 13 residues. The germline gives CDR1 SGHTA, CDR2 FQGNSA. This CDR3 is CASSPGAGETQYF. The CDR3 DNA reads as TGTGCCAGCAGCCCAGGGGCCGGGGAGACCCAGTACTTC.

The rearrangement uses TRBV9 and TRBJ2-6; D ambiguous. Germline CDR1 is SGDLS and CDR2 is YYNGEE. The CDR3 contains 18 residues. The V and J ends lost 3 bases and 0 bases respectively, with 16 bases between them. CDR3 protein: CASSAMGFASSGANVLTF. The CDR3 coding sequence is TGTGCCAGCAGCGCAATGGGGTTTGCTTCCTCTGGGGCCAACGTCCTGACTTTC. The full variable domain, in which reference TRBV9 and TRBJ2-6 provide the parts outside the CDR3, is DSGVTQTPKHLITATGQRVTLRCSPRSGDLSVYWYQQSLDQGLQFLIQYYNGEERAKGNILERFSAQQFPDLHSELNLSSLELGDSALYFCASSAMGFASSGANVLTFGAGSRLTVL.

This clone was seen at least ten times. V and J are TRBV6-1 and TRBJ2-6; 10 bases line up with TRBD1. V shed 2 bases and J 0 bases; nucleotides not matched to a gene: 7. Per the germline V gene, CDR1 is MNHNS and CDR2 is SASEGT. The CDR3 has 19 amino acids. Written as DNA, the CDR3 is TGTGCCAGCAGTGAACAGATTAGGACAGGGGGCTCTGGGGCCAACGTCCTGACTTTC. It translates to CASSEQIRTGGSGANVLTF.

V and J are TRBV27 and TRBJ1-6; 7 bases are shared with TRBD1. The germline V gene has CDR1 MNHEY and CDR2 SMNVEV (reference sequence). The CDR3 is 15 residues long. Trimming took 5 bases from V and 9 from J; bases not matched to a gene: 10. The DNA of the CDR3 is TGTGCCAGCAGTAGAGAGGGGGCTTTGGGTTCACCCCTCCACTTT. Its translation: CASSREGALGSPLHF.